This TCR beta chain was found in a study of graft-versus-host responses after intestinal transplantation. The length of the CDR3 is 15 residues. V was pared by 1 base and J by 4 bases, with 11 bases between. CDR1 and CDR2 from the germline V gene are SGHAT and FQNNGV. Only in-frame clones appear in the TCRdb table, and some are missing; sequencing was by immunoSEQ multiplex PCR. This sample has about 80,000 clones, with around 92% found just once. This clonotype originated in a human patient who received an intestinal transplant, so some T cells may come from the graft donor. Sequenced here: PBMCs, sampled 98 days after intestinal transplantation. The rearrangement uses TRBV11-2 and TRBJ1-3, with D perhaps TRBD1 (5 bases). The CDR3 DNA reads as TGTGCCAGCAGCTTAGGGACATCGGCCGGAAACACCATATATTTT. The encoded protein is CASSLGTSAGNTIYF.